These T cell receptor beta chains were read from a single sample in a study of tumour-infiltrating T cells in Burkitt lymphoma. Using immunoSEQ multiplex PCR, the repertoire was profiled, and TCRdb retains in-frame clones only, with some absent. Of about 13,000 clones listed, 85% to 90% were seen once; the top ten hold less than 1.5%. Sequencing used tumor tissue. The source of these receptors is a human donor with diffuse large B-cell lymphoma. Both conserved end residues are part of each CDR3. The order of the fields is V gene, clone size, J gene, D gene, CDR3 DNA, CDR3 protein. The D gene is left open where the match is weak. Only some rows state a clone size, as once, few, many or a class for expanded clones.

TRBV7-3	once	TRBJ2-1	-	TGTGCCAGCAGCTTGCCGGGGTATGAGCAGTTCTTC	CASSLPGYEQFF
TRBV4-3	-	TRBJ2-1	-	TGCGCCAGCAGCCAAGGGGCGAAAGGAGGCTTCTACAATGAGCAGTTCTTC	CASSQGAKGGFYNEQFF
TRBV5-6	-	TRBJ2-2	TRBD2	TGTGCCAGCAGCTCGGAAACTAGCGGGGGACCCCACACCGGGGAGCTGTTTTTT	CASSSETSGGPHTGELFF
TRBV7-9	-	TRBJ1-3	TRBD1	TGTGCCAGCAGCAACGACAGGGGGTTGGGAAACACCATATATTTT	CASSNDRGLGNTIYF
TRBV19	-	TRBJ1-2	TRBD1	TGTGCCACCCAAAATCCAGGACAGGGAGTCTATGGCTACACCTTC	CATQNPGQGVYGYTF
TRBV6-5	-	TRBJ2-2	TRBD1	TGTGCCAGCACACCCGGGACAGTTTACACCGGGGAGCTGTTTTTT	CASTPGTVYTGELFF
TRBV29-1	-	TRBJ1-1	-	TGCAGCGTTTACCAGGTCATGAACACTGAAGCTTTCTTT	CSVYQVMNTEAFF
TRBV19	-	TRBJ1-1	-	TGTGCCAGCGTTTCCAGGGACGCGTGGAAGACTTTCTTT	CASVSRDAWKTFF
TRBV4-1	-	TRBJ2-2	-	TGCGCCAGCAGCCAAGAAGCTTCAGTTCAGCTGTTTTTT	CASSQEASVQLFF
TRBV7-9	-	TRBJ1-1	-	TGTGCCAGCAGCTCGACGGTGAACACTGAAGCTTTCTTT	CASSSTVNTEAFF
TRBV29-1	-	TRBJ2-5	TRBD1	TGCAGCGTTGATGTGACAGGGGGGACCCAGTACTTC	CSVDVTGGTQYF
TRBV27	-	TRBJ1-1	-	TGTGCCAGCAGGGATCCGGGACCGAACACTGAAGCTTTCTTT	CASRDPGPNTEAFF
TRBV19	-	TRBJ1-6	-	TGTGCCAGTAGTATTCCAGGGACCAATTCACCCCTCCACTTT	CASSIPGTNSPLHF
TRBV11-2	few	TRBJ1-1	-	TGTGCCAGCAGCTTTGGGCGGGCCGAAGCTTTCTTT	CASSFGRAEAFF
TRBV9	-	TRBJ2-5	TRBD2	TGTGCCAGCAGCGTCCCGGGAGGGACCCAGTACTTC	CASSVPGGTQYF
TRBV4-1	few	TRBJ2-1	TRBD2	TGCGCCAGCAGCCAAGATTTCGGACTAGTCTACAATGAGCAGTTCTTC	CASSQDFGLVYNEQFF
TRBV29-1	-	TRBJ2-7	TRBD1	TGCAGCGTTGGAGGAGGGGACAGGTTTGGGGTCGAGCAGTACTTC	CSVGGGDRFGVEQYF
TRBV27	-	TRBJ1-1	-	TGTGCCAGCACCTCCGGGACCTTATACGCTGAAGCTTTCTTT	CASTSGTLYAEAFF
TRBV14	-	TRBJ2-1	-	TGTGCCAGCAGCCAGAGGCTAGGGACTAATGAGCAGTTCTTC	CASSQRLGTNEQFF
TRBV6-5	-	TRBJ1-1	-	TGTGCCAGCACCTCAGGGGCCCTAGCCACTGAAGCTTTCTTT	CASTSGALATEAFF
TRBV7-2	-	TRBJ2-3	-	TGTGCCAGCAGCTTAAGGAGGTCAGATACGCAGTATTTT	CASSLRRSDTQYF
TRBV27	-	TRBJ2-1	TRBD2	TGTGCCAGCAGTTTATTCCGACTAGCGGGACACAATGAGCAGTTCTTC	CASSLFRLAGHNEQFF
TRBV9	-	TRBJ2-2	-	TGTGCCAGCAGCCTAAGCACCGGGGAGCTGTTTTTT	CASSLSTGELFF
TRBV5-1	-	TRBJ1-1	-	TGCGCCACAAGGACATCCTTGAACACTGAAGCTTTCTTT	CATRTSLNTEAFF
TRBV7-2	-	TRBJ2-5	-	TGTGCCAGCAGCTTAGGGGGGAACAGGGAGACCCAGTACTTC	CASSLGGNRETQYF
TRBV7-2	-	TRBJ2-5	TRBD2	TGTGCCAGCAGCTCCGGGACTAGCGGGAGAGAGACTCAGTACTTC	CASSSGTSGRETQYF
TRBV19	-	TRBJ1-4	-	TGTGCCAGTAGTATAGAGGCGGGCCGAGAAAAACTGTTTTTT	CASSIEAGREKLFF
TRBV6-5	few	TRBJ1-1	-	TGTGCCAGCAGTTACTCGCGGGTTTGGGACACTGAAGCTTTCTTT	CASSYSRVWDTEAFF